This TCR beta chain was profiled in a study of post-analysis software for immune sequencing data. Study context: Both relapsing-remitting and secondary progressive multiple sclerosis featured among the disease courses, as did progressive-relapsing multiple sclerosis. Study conclusions and caveats: The F measure placed samples prepared in the same batch into strongly shared clusters. Patients carried five TRBV segments more frequently than controls did, and TRBV5-6, TRBV5-1 and TRBV20-1 were among them. Significantly lower normalized Chao1 diversity was found in patients with multiple sclerosis relative to controls.

Trimming took 5 bases from V and 1 from J, leaving 6 bases between them. The CDR3 has 12 amino acids. Germline-derived CDR1 and CDR2 are SEHNR and FQNEAQ (reference sequence). This clonotype turned up a few times. The target antigen is unknown. The TCR beta cDNA libraries carried unique molecular identifiers. From approximately 0.95 to 9.8 million T cells, 400,000 to 600,000 cDNA molecules were obtained. One entry per CDR3 protein results from TCRdb running MiXCR on the PCR reads. The sample contains 700,000 to 800,000 distinct CDR3 sequences, just under 30% of which appear only once. Sequenced sample: blood. The chain links TRBV7-9 to TRBJ2-7, with D unresolved. The receptor comes from a girl under 18 with multiple sclerosis. CDR3 residues: CASSQKSYEQYF. In nucleotides, the CDR3 is TGTGCCAGCAGCCAGAAGTCCTACGAGCAGTACTTC.